This TCR beta chain was captured by sequencing in a study of blood T cell repertoires in COVID-19. Study as a whole: Sites across the United States, Italy and Spain contributed samples from acute and convalescent COVID-19.

The ends were cut back, 1 base at V and 0 bases at J, with 13 bases in the middle. The V gene's germline CDR1 is SNHLY and CDR2 FYNNEI. The CDR3 totals 16 residues. Data came from immunoSEQ multiplex PCR; TCRdb stores just in-frame clones and leaves some out. This table holds 260,000 or so clones, around 84% found once. The sequenced sample consisted of PBMCs or T cells enriched from blood (not recorded which). This receptor was taken from a man younger than 35 who had recovered from COVID-19. The chain joins TRBV2 to TRBJ2-7; D may be TRBD2 (7 bases). As DNA, the CDR3 is TGTGCCAGCAGTGAAGTGCGGGGGCCTGCCTCCTACGAGCAGTACTTC. It translates to CASSEVRGPASYEQYF.